In its sample, the clone carrying this T cell receptor beta chain was seen a few times. This sample was included in a study of blood T cell repertoires in COVID-19. Study-level background: Acute and convalescent COVID-19 specimens originated in the United States, Italy and Spain. Nucleic acid was either cDNA or gDNA, and it came from T cells, B-cell-depleted T cells, or PBMCs.

The CDR3 runs 15 residues. V lost 5 bases and J lost 0; bases outside the gene matches: 2. Germline values: CDR1 SGHNT, CDR2 YENEEA. Authors' analysis steps: Scientists estimated how many nucleated cells there were by amplifying reference gene primers. Method: immunoSEQ multiplex PCR; TCRdb's copy keeps in-frame clones and lacks some. D and trimming come from the DNA, and the V and J calls and clone size come from that table. The sample has around 110,000 clones; 90% are singletons. The TCR was taken from a human donor with active COVID-19. The donor label of this sample is uncertain. Specimen: peripheral blood. The chain employs TRBV11-3 and TRBJ2-2, with 8 bases fitting TRBD1. This CDR3 is CASSTGQANTGELFF. The CDR3 nucleotides are TGTGCCAGCAGCACGGGACAGGCGAACACCGGGGAGCTGTTTTTT.